A selection of T cell receptor beta chains follows, all from one sample in a study of blood T cell repertoires in COVID-19. Clones were sequenced by immunoSEQ multiplex PCR, and TCRdb holds only the in-frame ones, with some missing. The table has about 290,000 clones, roughly 90% seen once. The sequenced sample was PBMCs or T cells enriched from blood (not recorded which). The receptors come from a middle-aged woman who had recovered from COVID-19. Both conserved end residues are part of each CDR3. D genes are given only for firm matches. Size is omitted from some rows. Given values are once, few, many or a class for expanded clones.

TRBV7-9	TRBD1	TRBJ2-7	.	TGTGCCAGCAGCGAAGACAGGGGCGTATCCTACGAGCAGTACTTC	CASSEDRGVSYEQYF
TRBV10-3	.	TRBJ2-7	.	TGTGCCATCAGTGAGTTTAGGACGCAGGGACAAAGCTCCTACGAGCAGTACTTC	CAISEFRTQGQSSYEQYF
TRBV7-2	.	TRBJ1-1	.	TGTGCCAGCAGCTTAGGGGGCGGGATGAACACTGAAGCTTTCTTT	CASSLGGGMNTEAFF
TRBV19	.	TRBJ2-7	.	TGTGCCAGTAGTCCCCACCGAGCTGGGCGAGCCTACGAGCAGTACTTC	CASSPHRAGRAYEQYF
TRBV3-1/TRBV3-2	TRBD1	TRBJ1-2	.	TGTGCCAGCAGCCGAAAAGGGACAGCTGTTTATGGCTACACCTTC	CASSRKGTAVYGYTF
TRBV5-1	.	TRBJ1-2	.	TGCGCCAGCAGCTCCCTCGCAGCCTACTATGGTGGCTACACCTTC	CASSSLAAYYGGYTF
TRBV13	TRBD1	TRBJ2-7	.	TGTGCCAGCAGTCGTATTTTAGACAGGGGGCGCCGGTCCTACGAGCAGTACTTC	CASSRILDRGRRSYEQYF
TRBV24-1	TRBD2	TRBJ2-5	.	TGTGCCACCAGTGATTCGGCCAGCGGGGGGAAAGAGACCCAGTACTTC	CATSDSASGGKETQYF
TRBV18	.	TRBJ2-1	.	TGTGCCAGCTCATCCACAGTCCCTGACTCCTACAATGAGCAGTTCTTC	CASSSTVPDSYNEQFF
TRBV29-1	TRBD1	TRBJ1-4	.	TGCAGCGCGACAGGGGGCGATGAAAAACTGTTTTTT	CSATGGDEKLFF
TRBV7-5	.	TRBJ1-2	.	TGTGCCAGAAGCCACGATACTGGAACAGACTATGGCTACACCTTC	CARSHDTGTDYGYTF
TRBV18	.	TRBJ1-1	.	TGTGCCAGCTCACCATTGCAGGGAGGAGGCACTGAAGCTTTCTTT	CASSPLQGGGTEAFF
TRBV2	.	TRBJ2-5	.	TGTGCCAGCAGTGAAGGGGGTGGAGGGGACGAGACCCAGTACTTC	CASSEGGGGDETQYF
TRBV28	TRBD1	TRBJ1-2	.	TGTGCCAGCAGGGAGGGACAGGGCTCTGGCTACACCTTC	CASREGQGSGYTF
TRBV3-1/TRBV3-2	.	TRBJ1-2	.	TGTGCCAGCAGCCAAGACCCATCCGGGGTTAGCTATGGCTACACCTTC	CASSQDPSGVSYGYTF
TRBV2	TRBD1	TRBJ1-4	.	TGTGCCAGCCGGGACAGGGGGGAAAAACTGTTTTTT	CASRDRGEKLFF
TRBV19	.	TRBJ1-2	once	TGTGCCAGTAATACTTTGACAGGAGATAACTATGGCTACACCTTC	CASNTLTGDNYGYTF
TRBV4-2	.	TRBJ2-7	.	TGTGCCAGCAGCCTCGCCCCCTCTAGCGTCTTCTACGAGCAGTACTTC	CASSLAPSSVFYEQYF
TRBV21-1	.	TRBJ2-1	once	TGTGCCAGCAGCAATTGTAGGGGTCCTTCCTACAATGAGCAGTTCTTC	CASSNCRGPSYNEQFF
TRBV11-1	TRBD2	TRBJ2-3	.	TGTGCCAGCAGCGGCGGGAGGGATACGCAGTATTTT	CASSGGRDTQYF
TRBV7-3	.	TRBJ1-6	few	TGTGCCAGCAGCTTAAGTTTAACGTTGAGTAGCTCCTATAATTCACCCCTCCACTTT	CASSLSLTLSSSYNSPLHF
TRBV7-9	TRBD1	TRBJ2-1	once	TGTGCCAGCAGCTTAGGTCCGGGACAGGGGGTTACGTATGAGCAGTTCTTC	CASSLGPGQGVTYEQFF
TRBV5-1	.	TRBJ1-1	.	TGCGCCAGCAGCCCGGGTGGGTGGGACACTGAAGCTTTCTTT	CASSPGGWDTEAFF
TRBV15	.	TRBJ1-1	.	TGTGCCACCAGCACCCCAGCAGGGGCCACTGAAGCTTTCTTT	CATSTPAGATEAFF
TRBV7-6	TRBD1	TRBJ1-4	.	TGTGCCAGCAGCTTAGGACAGGGATATGAAAAACTGTTTTTT	CASSLGQGYEKLFF
TRBV10-3	.	TRBJ1-4	.	TGTGCCATCAGTGAAGGGGATCGATCTCTGTTTTTT	CAISEGDRSLFF
TRBV25-1	.	TRBJ1-6	.	TGTGCCAGCAGTCAACCAGGGTACTCCAGTTCACCCCTCCACTTT	CASSQPGYSSSPLHF
TRBV7-3	TRBD2	TRBJ2-1	.	TGTGCCAGCAGCCCCCGGTGGAGCGGGAGGGTGGGGTCCTACAATGAGCAGTTCTTC	CASSPRWSGRVGSYNEQFF
TRBV7-6	.	TRBJ2-3	.	TGTGCCAGCAGCTTAGGGACAACTCAGCTCGGAGATACGCAGTATTTT	CASSLGTTQLGDTQYF
TRBV19	.	TRBJ2-7	.	TGTGCCAGTAGTAAGGACAGTCACTACGAGCAGTACTTC	CASSKDSHYEQYF
TRBV12-5	.	TRBJ1-2	once	TGTGCTAGTGGAGCCCGTCAGGGGATAGGCTACACCTTC	CASGARQGIGYTF
TRBV7-2	.	TRBJ2-1	.	TGTGCCAGCAGCTTAGACGCAGGGAGGTCCTACAATGAGCAGTTCTTC	CASSLDAGRSYNEQFF
TRBV5-4	TRBD1	TRBJ2-7	.	TGTGCCAGCAGCGGACAGGGGCGAAGCGAGCAGTACTTC	CASSGQGRSEQYF
TRBV25-1	TRBD2	TRBJ2-1	.	TGTGCCAGCAGCGAACTAGCGGGGCAACCCTACAATGAGCAGTTCTTC	CASSELAGQPYNEQFF
TRBV27	TRBD1	TRBJ2-7	once	TGTGCCAGCAGTACCCGCCCGGGACAGGCGCTCTACGAGCAGTACTTC	CASSTRPGQALYEQYF
TRBV10-3	.	TRBJ2-5	.	TGTGCCATCAGTGGGAGTCGGGGGGCCATCCAAGAGACCCAGTACTTC	CAISGSRGAIQETQYF
TRBV18	TRBD2	TRBJ2-3	.	TGTGCCAGCTCACGCTTCTCTAGCGGGTCGACAGATACGCAGTATTTT	CASSRFSSGSTDTQYF
TRBV5-1	.	TRBJ2-5	once	TGCGCCAGCAGCTTGACAGGGACGGAGACCCAGTACTTC	CASSLTGTETQYF
TRBV5-4	.	TRBJ2-3	.	TGTGCCAGCAGCTTGGTCCACACAGATACGCAGTATTTT	CASSLVHTDTQYF
TRBV30	.	TRBJ2-6	few	TGTGCCTGGAGCCCAGGCTCTGGGGCCAACGTCCTGACTTTC	CAWSPGSGANVLTF
TRBV3-1/TRBV3-2	.	TRBJ1-1	.	TGTGCCAGCAGCCAAGGAGCAGAAGCTTTCTTT	CASSQGAEAFF
TRBV12-3/TRBV12-4	.	TRBJ1-6	.	TGTGCCAGCAGTTTGGCAGGGAATTCACCCCTCCACTTT	CASSLAGNSPLHF
TRBV18	.	TRBJ2-2	.	TGTGCCAGCTCCCAGGCCAACACCGGGGAGCTGTTTTTT	CASSQANTGELFF
TRBV10-3	TRBD1	TRBJ2-5	.	TGTGCCATCAGTGAGAGGGACAGGGGGCAAGAGACCCAGTACTTC	CAISERDRGQETQYF
TRBV11-3	TRBD2	TRBJ2-1	.	TGTGCCAGCAGCTTAGATGGGAGGGGCCATGAGCAGTTCTTC	CASSLDGRGHEQFF
TRBV7-9	.	TRBJ1-4	.	TGTGCCAGCAGCTTAGGAAGGACAGAGAATGAAAAACTGTTTTTT	CASSLGRTENEKLFF
TRBV5-1	TRBD1	TRBJ2-5	.	TGCGCCAGCAGCTTGCAAGACAGGGTCCAAGAGACCCAGTACTTC	CASSLQDRVQETQYF
TRBV27	TRBD1	TRBJ1-4	once	TGTGCCAGCAGACGGGACAGCGGAAATGAAAAACTGTTTTTT	CASRRDSGNEKLFF
TRBV6-5	.	TRBJ2-5	.	TGTGCCAGCCTCTTGGGGGGAGGAGGAGAGACCCAGTACTTC	CASLLGGGGETQYF
TRBV5-1	TRBD2	TRBJ2-1	.	TGCGCCAGCAGCTCGCAGACTAGCTCCGATGAGCAGTTCTTC	CASSSQTSSDEQFF